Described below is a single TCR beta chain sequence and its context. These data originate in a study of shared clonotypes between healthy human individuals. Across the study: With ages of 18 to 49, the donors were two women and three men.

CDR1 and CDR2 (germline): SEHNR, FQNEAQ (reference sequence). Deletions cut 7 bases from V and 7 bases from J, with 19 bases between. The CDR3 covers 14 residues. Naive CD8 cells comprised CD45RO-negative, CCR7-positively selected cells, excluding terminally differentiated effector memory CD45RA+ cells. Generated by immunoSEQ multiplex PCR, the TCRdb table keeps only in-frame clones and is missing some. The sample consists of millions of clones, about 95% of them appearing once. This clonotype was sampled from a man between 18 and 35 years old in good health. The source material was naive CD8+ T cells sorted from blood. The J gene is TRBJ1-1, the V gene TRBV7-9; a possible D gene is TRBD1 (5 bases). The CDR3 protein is CASTQAGGGVEAFF. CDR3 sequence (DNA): TGTGCCAGCACCCAGGCCGGGGGAGGGGTTGAAGCTTTCTTT.